This T cell receptor beta chain was recovered during a study of T cell responses to AZD1222 COVID-19 vaccine. Clones were read by immunoSEQ multiplex PCR, and TCRdb kept only the in-frame ones, dropping some. The sample has 100,000 to 150,000 clones, more than 70% seen once; the top ten hold 4.2%. In germline, CDR1 is LNHDA, CDR2 SQIVND (reference sequence). The CDR3 runs to 16 residues. V lost 0 bases, J lost 2 bases, and 4 bases stayed unmatched. With respect to this clone: The antigen is undetermined.

Findings and limits, study-wide: The donors showed a predominance of white British ancestry and of females, with possible underestimation of clonal diversity. Vaccination with two AZD1222 doses was followed by a rise in Spike-specific TCR breadth and depth. Researchers took repertoire samples only after the peak T cell response had come.

The chain links TRBV19 to TRBJ1-3; TRBD1 aligns across 7 bases. The source of this sequence is an adult in good health. Sample: peripheral blood, taken on day 0 of AZD1222 vaccination. The CDR3 is CASSIEGQAAGNTIYF. The CDR3 bases are TGTGCCAGTAGTATAGAAGGACAGGCGGCTGGAAACACCATATATTTT. The complete variable domain, with remaining parts taken from reference TRBV19 and TRBJ1-3, reads DGGITQSPKYLFRKEGQNVTLSCEQNLNHDAMYWYRQDPGQGLRLIYYSQIVNDFQKGDIAEGYSVSREKKESFPLTVTSAQKNPTAFYLCASSIEGQAAGNTIYFGEGSWLTVV.